This TCR beta chain was recorded in a study of PD-1 blockade in classical Hodgkin lymphoma. Clones were read by immunoSEQ multiplex PCR, and TCRdb kept only the in-frame ones, dropping some. The table includes 20,000 to 30,000 clones, about four fifths detected once. CDR1 and CDR2 from the germline V gene are MNHEY and SMNVEV (reference sequence). CDR3 length equals 14 residues. V was trimmed by 6 bases and J by 4 bases, leaving 13 bases between them. Overall study findings and caveats: Only CD4+ TCR diversity, not CD8+, had risen significantly by C4D1. Although disease activity or prior therapy may be involved, causes of the repertoire differences remain undefined.

Relapses following autologous stem cell transplantation were seen in all patients, with brentuximab vedotin exposure varying. There are a few counts of this clone. No antigen is known for it. This chain connects TRBV27 to TRBJ1-3; D is unresolved. The receptor was derived from a human donor with classical Hodgkin lymphoma. The material sequenced was peripheral blood mononuclear cells (PBMCs), taken before the second cycle of nivolumab. CDR3 sequence (DNA): TGTGCCAGCAGGAGAACCACGGAGGGAAACACCATATATTTT. This gives the protein CASRRTTEGNTIYF.